The 23 T cell receptor beta chains in this list originate from one sample, sequenced in a study of T cells in Graves' hyperthyroidism and ophthalmopathy. Researchers took RNA transcripts and amplified the TCR beta CDR3 regions from them. RT-PCR in the first round (using the HTBI primer set) targeted the TCR CDR3. TCRdb passed the multiplex PCR reads through MiXCR, listing each CDR3 protein once. The sample shows roughly 290,000 distinct CDR3 sequences, about 15% of them seen only once. Sequencing was carried out using blood. The source of these receptors is a woman aged 60-70 years with Graves' ophthalmopathy.

Only a few counts were recorded for this clonotype. CDR3 amino acids: CASGGDTQYF. CDR3 sequence (DNA): TGTGCCAGCGGGGGGGATACGCAGTATTTT. The chain uses TRBV14 and TRBJ2-3; tentative D call: TRBD2 (6 bases). This CDR3 is 10 amino acids long. Germline V CDR1 and CDR2: SGHDN, FVKESK. V was trimmed by 8 bases and J by 6 bases, leaving 6 bases between them.

This clonotype came up many times. The V gene is TRBV6-2 or TRBV6-3, the J gene TRBJ1-5; no firm D call. The germline V and J ends were trimmed by 0 bases and 1 base, with 19 bases remaining between them. The CDR3 runs 19 residues. The germline V gene encodes CDR1 MNHEY and CDR2 SVGEGT. CDR3 DNA: TGTGCCAGCAGTTACTCGACACTCCGGATAGAAGCGAGCAATCAGCCCCAGCATTTT. Translating gives CASSYSTLRIEASNQPQHF.

This clonotype was picked up many times. The V call is TRBV2, the J call TRBJ1-1; D call uncertain. Germline V lookup: CDR1 SNHLY, CDR2 FYNNEI. CDR3 length equals 14 residues. V gave up 6 bases and J gave up 6 bases, with 17 bases separating them. The CDR3 loop is CASRDGPLVAEAFF. CDR3 DNA sequence: TGTGCCAGCAGGGACGGCCCTCTGGTAGCTGAAGCTTTCTTT.

In its sample, this clonotype was seen a few times. V and J are TRBV9 and TRBJ2-2; 7 nucleotides match TRBD2. Germline trimming cut 0 bases from V and 2 bases from J; bases unmatched to any gene: 4. Germline V gives CDR1 SGDLS, CDR2 YYNGEE. This CDR3 is 16 amino acids long. CDR3 residues: CASSVGLADNTGELFF. The CDR3 bases are TGTGCCAGCAGCGTAGGGCTAGCGGATAACACCGGGGAGCTGTTTTTT. The complete variable domain, with remaining parts taken from reference TRBV9 and TRBJ2-2, reads DSGVTQTPKHLITATGQRVTLRCSPRSGDLSVYWYQQSLDQGLQFLIQYYNGEERAKGNILERFSAQQFPDLHSELNLSSLELGDSALYFCASSVGLADNTGELFFGEGSRLTVL.

This clonotype was counted ten times or more. V gene TRBV5-5 combines with J gene TRBJ2-7; 7 nucleotides align to TRBD1. Germline-derived CDR1 and CDR2 are SGHKS and YYEKEE (reference sequence). Trimming cost V 4 bases and J 3 bases; bases outside gene matches: 10. The CDR3 sequence is 15 residues long. In DNA, the CDR3 is TGTGCCAGCAGCCCGGGGACAGCCCATTACTACGAGCAGTACTTC. Amino acids: CASSPGTAHYYEQYF. The full variable domain, completed using reference TRBV5-5 and TRBJ2-7, is DAGVTQSPTHLIKTRGQQVTLRCSPISGHKSVSWYQQVLGQGPQFIFQYYEKEERGRGNFPDRFSARQFPNYSSELNVNALLLGDSALYLCASSPGTAHYYEQYFGPGTRLTVT.

This clonotype occurred many times. The genes are TRBV7-2 and TRBJ2-7; 15 bases map to TRBD2. The CDR3 is 14 residues long. CDR1 is SGHTA, CDR2 FQGNSA, per germline. V was pared by 5 bases and J by 4 bases, with 0 bases of the junction left unmatched. CDR3 loop: CASSGTSGRYEQYF. The DNA for the CDR3 is TGTGCCAGCAGCGGGACTAGCGGGAGGTACGAGCAGTACTTC.

The table lists this clonotype with many counts. In DNA form, the CDR3 reads TGTGCCAGCAAACATACGACCCAACCAGCTAACTATGGCTACACCTTC. Translating it yields CASKHTTQPANYGYTF. The chain couples TRBV27 to TRBJ1-2; D call uncertain. Germline V gene lookup returns CDR1 MNHEY and CDR2 SMNVEV (reference sequence). Trimming removed 7 bases from V and 0 bases from J, with 18 bases in between. The CDR3 sequence is 16 residues long.

V gene TRBV7-2 combines with J gene TRBJ2-5; 10 nucleotides match TRBD1. With 10 bases clipped from V and 2 bases from J, the junction kept 10 bases outside the gene matches. Germline V gene sequence: CDR1 SGHTA, CDR2 FQGNSA. The CDR3 is made up of 15 amino acids. This chain's CDR3 is CATSDGGQGQETQYF. The CDR3 DNA follows: TGTGCCACCAGTGATGGGGGACAGGGGCAAGAGACCCAGTACTTC.

The chain has TRBV18 and TRBJ1-2, with D uncertain. The CDR3 is 13 amino acids. V was pared by 4 bases and J by 3 bases, with 9 bases between. From germline, CDR1 is KGHSH and CDR2 LQKENI. The CDR3 region is CASSLRPDYGYTF. For the CDR3, the DNA is TGTGCCAGCTCACTGAGACCGGACTATGGCTACACCTTC.

The sample holds many counts of this clonotype. This chain connects TRBV28 to TRBJ2-3; the match to TRBD2 covers 7 bases. Trimming removed 8 bases from V and 2 bases from J; junction bases left unmatched: 7. This CDR3 comprises 14 residues. CDR1 and CDR2 (germline): MDHEN, SYDVKM. CDR3 DNA: TGTGCCAGCTCAGGACTAGAAATCACAGATACGCAGTATTTT. Encoded protein: CASSGLEITDTQYF.

This clonotype was detected only a few times. The CDR3 here is CAISESRGASLDTQYF. The CDR3 DNA reads as TGTGCCATCAGTGAGTCGAGGGGAGCAAGCTTAGATACGCAGTATTTT. The V gene is TRBV10-3, the J gene TRBJ2-3; D could derive from TRBD1 or TRBD2 (5 bases each). V was cut by 0 bases and J by 5 bases, with 15 bases left in between. From germline, CDR1 is ENHRY and CDR2 SYGVKD. The CDR3 spans 16 residues.

The chain carries TRBV29-1 and TRBJ2-1; a weak D match, TRBD1 (6 bases). In germline, CDR1 is SQVTM, CDR2 ANQGSEA. The ends were cut back, 3 bases at V and 6 bases at J, with 15 bases in the middle. This CDR3 comprises 14 residues. Written as DNA, the CDR3 is TGCAGCGTTGAGGAAGTACAGGGTATCAATGAGCAGTTCTTC. Translating gives CSVEEVQGINEQFF.

Turning to this clonotype: This could be a read error, since a much larger clone is one nucleotide away. V and J are TRBV20-1 and TRBJ2-7; D is perhaps TRBD2 (6 bases). Germline-derived CDR1 and CDR2 are DFQATT and SNEGSKA (reference sequence). The length of the CDR3 is 13 residues. CDR3: CSAAPRGSYEQHF. The CDR3 nucleotides read TGCAGTGCTGCCCCCCGGGGGTCCTACGAGCAGCACTTC.

Details on this clonotype: Given a much more abundant clone one base away, this may be a read error. The chain couples TRBV18 to TRBJ1-1; D is possibly TRBD1 (6 bases). This CDR3 is 12 amino acids long. The germline V gene encodes CDR1 KGHSH and CDR2 LQKENI. The CDR3 bases are TGTGCCAGCTCAACAGGGAACACTGAAGCTCTCTTT. The encoded protein is CASSTGNTEALF.

The CDR3 protein is CSALSGAGYGYTF. DNA for the CDR3: TGCAGTGCACTTTCAGGGGCGGGCTATGGCTACACCTTC. The gene calls are TRBV20-1 and TRBJ1-2; tentative D call: TRBD1 (6 bases). This CDR3 has 13 residues. V was pared by 6 bases and J by 4 bases, with 15 bases between. Germline lookup yields CDR1 DFQATT and CDR2 SNEGSKA (reference sequence).

This clonotype came up a few times. A much larger clone differs by one base, so this may be a read error. This chain uses TRBV20-1 with TRBJ1-2, with D unclear. The CDR3 length is 13 residues. Germline CDR1 DFQATT, CDR2 SNEGSKA (reference sequence). CDR3 in DNA: TGCGGTGTTCCGACGGAATTTAACTATGGCTACACCTTC. Encoded protein: CGVPTEFNYGYTF.

As to this clonotype: Being one base from a much bigger clone, this may be a read error. The genes are TRBV9 and TRBJ2-2, with D tentatively TRBD1 or TRBD2 (5 bases each). V was clipped by 4 bases and J by 9 bases, with 22 bases between them. This CDR3 region has 16 residues. Germline V gives CDR1 SGDLS, CDR2 YYNGEE. The CDR3 nucleotides are TGTGCCAGCAGCAACAGCCCGGGACCTCCGACCAGGGAGCTGTTTTTT. It translates to CASSNSPGPPTRELFF.

The rearrangement links TRBV29-1 to TRBJ1-2; D not resolved. Trimming left V 3 bases short and J 7 bases short, with 9 bases between. CDR3 length: 11 residues. Germline lookup yields CDR1 SQVTM and CDR2 ANQGSEA. The CDR3: CSVDLHLGYTF. Written as DNA, the CDR3 is TGCAGCGTTGATCTGCACCTTGGCTACACCTTC.

A few counts support this clonotype. The rearrangement uses TRBV7-2 and TRBJ2-2, with D unclear. The germline V gene encodes CDR1 SGHTA and CDR2 FQGNSA. The CDR3 extends over 16 amino acids. V dropped 5 bases and J dropped 1 base, with 14 bases sitting between them. The CDR3 region has the DNA TGTGCCAGCAGCCTAGGGATTACCTTGAACACCGGGGAGCTGTTTTTT. Its translation: CASSLGITLNTGELFF.

This clonotype has a count of ten or more. The CDR3 bases are TGTGCCAGCAGCCCCGGGACAGGGGCCGGTCAGCCCCAGCATTTT. Its protein product is CASSPGTGAGQPQHF. The chain carries TRBV3-1 and TRBJ1-5, with 10 nucleotides matching TRBD1. J was trimmed by 6 bases and V by 4 bases; bases with no gene match: 6. The CDR3 totals 15 residues. CDR1 is LGHDT, CDR2 YNNKEL, per germline (reference sequence).

This sequence joins TRBV19 and TRBJ2-1; perhaps TRBD2 as D (5 bases). There are 14 residues in the CDR3. Trimming removed 5 bases at V and 4 bases at J, with 12 bases between. Looked up from germline, CDR1 is LNHDA and CDR2 is SQIVND (reference sequence). The CDR3 DNA sequence: TGTGCCAGTAGTCCCAGGACTCTTTACAATGAGCAGTTCTTC. Amino acid sequence: CASSPRTLYNEQFF.

The chain joins TRBV7-2 to TRBJ2-7; TRBD1 is a possible D gene (6 bases). Trimming cost V 1 base and J 2 bases, with 12 bases left between them. Germline V lookup: CDR1 SGHTA, CDR2 FQGNSA. The CDR3 length is 15 residues. DNA of the CDR3: TGTGCCAGCAGCTTAGGAGGGGACACTCCCTACGAGCAGTACTTC. Translation gives CASSLGGDTPYEQYF.

The sample holds many counts of this clonotype. The gene calls are TRBV5-5 and TRBJ2-1; D not certain. The CDR3 has 15 amino acids. Trimming cost V 0 bases and J 0 bases, with 7 bases left between them. The germline V gene encodes CDR1 SGHKS and CDR2 YYEKEE (reference sequence). This CDR3 is CASSLDGISYNEQFF. Written as DNA, the CDR3 is TGTGCCAGCAGCTTGGACGGTATCTCCTACAATGAGCAGTTCTTC. The variable domain in full, with the rest retrieved from reference TRBV5-5 and TRBJ2-1, is DAGVTQSPTHLIKTRGQQVTLRCSPISGHKSVSWYQQVLGQGPQFIFQYYEKEERGRGNFPDRFSARQFPNYSSELNVNALLLGDSALYLCASSLDGISYNEQFFGPGTRLTVL.